Presented here are 31 T cell receptor beta chains from one specimen sequenced in a study of T cell repertoires in cytomegalovirus infection. These TCRs' antigens remain unknown. MiXCR, applied by TCRdb to the reads, yields one record per CDR3 protein. The profile shows about 920,000 distinct CDR3 sequences, approximately 31% of them singletons. Sample: cultured CD8+ T cells from PBMCs, taken from culture after CMV antigen stimulation. Every receptor here comes from a human donor in good health (CMV status not recorded). Some clones in this sample may be carry-over from other donors' samples.

This clonotype was counted a few times. The V gene is TRBV19, the J gene TRBJ1-5, with D uncertain. This CDR3 comprises 14 residues. V dropped 5 bases and J dropped 0 bases, with 8 bases sitting between them. In germline, CDR1 is LNHDA, CDR2 SQIVND (reference sequence). CDR3 nucleotides: TGTGCCAGTAGTGGGTTATCTAGCAATCAGCCCCAGCATTTT. This translates into CASSGLSSNQPQHF.

This clonotype was observed a single time. V is TRBV3-1 and J is TRBJ1-1; no reliable D call. Germline V lookup: CDR1 LGHDT, CDR2 YNNKEL (reference sequence). The CDR3 contains 12 residues. V lost 1 base, J lost 7 bases, and 7 bases lay in between. CDR3 residues: CASSQGVFEAFF. The CDR3 coding sequence is TGTGCCAGCAGCCAAGGGGTTTTTGAAGCTTTCTTT.

In DNA, the CDR3 is TGTGCCAGCCAACCCGGGGGCCTAGCCAAAAACATTCAGTACTTC. Encoded protein: CASQPGGLAKNIQYF. The J gene is TRBJ2-4, the V gene TRBV19, with D tentatively TRBD1 or TRBD2 (6 bases each). Germline-derived CDR1 and CDR2 are LNHDA and SQIVND (reference sequence). The CDR3 extends over 15 amino acids. The V gene lost 9 bases and the J gene lost 0 bases, with 15 bases spanning the gap.

In its sample, this clonotype was seen a few times. This chain uses TRBV12-3 or TRBV12-4 with TRBJ1-5; D may be TRBD1 (6 bases). This CDR3 comprises 15 residues. With 3 bases removed from V and 5 bases from J, the gap between germline ends came to 14 bases. The CDR3 region is CASSFRGGPHQPQHF. The CDR3 nucleotides read TGTGCCAGCAGTTTTCGGGGGGGCCCGCATCAGCCCCAGCATTTT.

CDR3 DNA: TGTGCCACCAGCAGAGATCTAAACGGGGCCGGGGAGCTGTTTTTT. It translates to CATSRDLNGAGELFF. This chain uses TRBV15 with TRBJ2-2; tentatively, D is TRBD2 (5 bases). Trimming left V 0 bases short and J 6 bases short, with 11 bases between. CDR1 is LNHNV, CDR2 YYDKDF, per germline (reference sequence). This CDR3 spans 15 amino acids.

The chain employs TRBV12-3 or TRBV12-4 and TRBJ2-5; D is ambiguous. The germline V and J ends were trimmed by 4 bases and 0 bases, with 6 bases remaining between them. CDR3 length equals 13 residues. The CDR3 nucleotides are TGTGCCAGCAGTTGGGTAGACCAAGAGACCCAGTACTTC. It encodes CASSWVDQETQYF.

In this sample, this clonotype turned up many times. One junction end does not reproduce the germline sequence, and a read error may be involved. V and J are TRBV12-3 or TRBV12-4 and TRBJ2-1, with a weak D call TRBD1 (5 bases). The CDR3 runs to 12 residues. DNA for the CDR3: TGTGCCAGCAGCTTAGGGGTGGATGAGCAGTTCTTC. Residues: CASSLGVDEQFF.

The rearrangement joins TRBV4-2 to TRBJ2-2, with D perhaps matching TRBD1 or TRBD2 (6 bases each). The germline V gene encodes CDR1 LGHNA and CDR2 YNFKEQ. Trimming left V 0 bases short and J 6 bases short, with 14 bases between. The CDR3 has 16 amino acids. Here the CDR3 reads CASSQEGGRVAGELFF. In DNA, the CDR3 is TGTGCCAGCAGCCAAGAAGGGGGGAGAGTGGCCGGGGAGCTGTTTTTT.

This chain joins TRBV29-1 and TRBJ1-1; 9 positions match TRBD1. CDR1 and CDR2 (germline): SQVTM, ANQGSEA. Trimming took 3 bases from V and 8 from J; bases not matched to a gene: 13. This CDR3 has 15 amino acids. CDR3 loop: CSVDPLGQGRAEAFF. CDR3 bases: TGCAGCGTTGACCCCCTGGGACAGGGACGAGCCGAAGCTTTCTTT.

This chain joins TRBV7-4 and TRBJ1-2; D unresolved. CDR1 SGHVT and CDR2 SQSDAQ come from the germline V gene. CDR3 size: 14 residues. Trimming cost V 2 bases and J 5 bases, with 12 bases left between them. The CDR3 DNA is TGTGCCAGCAGCTTATGGAGTCACCGGTATGGCTACACCTTC. Translated, it gives CASSLWSHRYGYTF.

V is TRBV24-1 and J is TRBJ2-5; tentative D call: TRBD1 (6 bases). V was trimmed by 4 bases and J by 5 bases, leaving 16 bases between them. This CDR3 spans 15 amino acids. Germline CDR1 and CDR2: KGHDR and SFDVKD. CDR3 nucleotide sequence: TGTGCCACCAGTGACGACCGGACAGCGAGGGAGACCCAGTACTTC. Translation: CATSDDRTARETQYF.

This clonotype has a count of ten or more. The chain couples TRBV7-6 to TRBJ2-5; the match to TRBD2 covers 8 bases. The germline V gene encodes CDR1 SGHVS and CDR2 FNYEAQ. V trimming: 1 base; J trimming: 1 base; junction bases outside the gene matches: 5. The CDR3 covers 16 residues. For the CDR3, the DNA is TGTGCCAGCAGCTTAGAGCTAGCGGGCTTCCAAGAGACCCAGTACTTC. Translation: CASSLELAGFQETQYF. The variable domain in full, with the rest retrieved from reference TRBV7-6 and TRBJ2-5, is GAGVSQSPRYKVTKRGQDVALRCDPISGHVSLYWYRQALGQGPEFLTYFNYEAQQDKSGLPNDRFSAERPEGSISTLTIQRTEQRDSAMYRCASSLELAGFQETQYFGPGTRLLVL.

The V call is TRBV20-1, the J call TRBJ2-5, with D perhaps matching TRBD2 (6 bases). The V and J ends lost 3 bases and 2 bases respectively, with 10 bases between them. Germline V gives CDR1 DFQATT, CDR2 SNEGSKA (reference sequence). The CDR3 has 13 amino acids. The CDR3 loop reads CSASTSNQETQYF. DNA for the CDR3: TGCAGTGCTAGTACTAGCAATCAAGAGACCCAGTACTTC.

There are a few counts of this clonotype. J is TRBJ1-1 and V is TRBV28, with D perhaps matching TRBD1 (5 bases). The CDR3 is 14 residues long. Per the germline V gene, CDR1 is MDHEN and CDR2 is SYDVKM. V lost 3 bases and J lost 4, with 12 bases in between. The CDR3 reads CASSFRGTGTEAFF. Written as DNA, the CDR3 is TGTGCCAGCAGTTTTAGGGGTACCGGCACTGAAGCTTTCTTT.

V and J are TRBV5-1 and TRBJ2-3; no reliable D call. This CDR3 region has 12 residues. The V and J ends lost 4 bases and 5 bases respectively, with 8 bases between them. The V gene's germline CDR1 is SGHRS and CDR2 YFSETQ. This CDR3 is CASSSRIDTQYF. In nucleotides, the CDR3 is TGCGCCAGCAGCAGTCGCATAGATACGCAGTATTTT.

The chain recombines TRBV29-1 with TRBJ1-1; D not certain. V dropped 8 bases and J dropped 1 base, with 14 bases sitting between them. There are 13 residues in the CDR3. From germline, CDR1 is SQVTM and CDR2 ANQGSEA. CDR3 nucleotide sequence: TGCAGCTTTTCGGCGTACGAGAACACTGAAGCTTTCTTT. The encoded protein is CSFSAYENTEAFF.

This clonotype was picked up a small number of times. This rearrangement joins TRBV27 to TRBJ2-1, with 11 nucleotides matching TRBD2. Germline CDR1 and CDR2: MNHEY and SMNVEV (reference sequence). The CDR3 loop spans 17 amino acids. The V and J ends lost 6 bases and 6 bases, in that order; junction bases with no gene match: 13. The CDR3 here is CASSPTAIAGGPNEQFF. Here the CDR3 DNA reads TGTGCCAGCAGCCCGACGGCCATAGCGGGGGGGCCCAATGAGCAGTTCTTC.

CDR3 loop: CASSSSGTTNTGELFF. CDR3 coding DNA: TGTGCCAGCAGCTCGTCCGGGACAACGAACACCGGGGAGCTGTTTTTT. The chain links TRBV7-3 to TRBJ2-2; the D gene is possibly TRBD1 (6 bases). Germline assignment: CDR1 SGHTA and CDR2 FQGTGA. Trimming left V 4 bases short and J 0 bases short, with 12 bases between. The CDR3 is 16 amino acids. The variable domain in full, with the rest retrieved from reference TRBV7-3 and TRBJ2-2, is GAGVSQTPSNKVTEKGKYVELRCDPISGHTALYWYRQSLGQGPEFLIYFQGTGAADDSGLPNDRFFAVRPEGSVSTLKIQRTERGDSAVYLCASSSSGTTNTGELFFGEGSRLTVL.

The J gene is TRBJ2-7, the V gene TRBV5-1, with 7 nucleotides matching TRBD1. The trim removed 0 bases at V and 1 base at J, leaving 4 bases unmatched. CDR1 and CDR2 from the germline V gene are SGHRS and YFSETQ. This CDR3 spans 15 amino acids. CDR3 bases: TGCGCCAGCAGCTTGGCACGGGACAGTTCCTACGAGCAGTACTTC. Protein: CASSLARDSSYEQYF.

The table lists this clonotype with a few counts. The gene calls are TRBV7-8 and TRBJ2-1, with 12 bases aligning to TRBD2. The length of the CDR3 is 16 residues. Germline loops: CDR1 SGHVS, CDR2 FQNEAQ. V trimming: 4 bases; J trimming: 5 bases; junction bases outside the gene matches: 6. Written as DNA, the CDR3 is TGTGCCAGCAGCTATCCCACTAGCGGGGGGAACAATGAGCAGTTCTTC. This gives the protein CASSYPTSGGNNEQFF.

The V gene is TRBV6-2 or TRBV6-3, the J gene TRBJ1-1; D is ambiguous. The CDR3 covers 15 residues. Per germline, CDR1 MNHEY and CDR2 SVGEGT. Trimming removed 2 bases at V and 1 base at J, with 11 bases between. The CDR3 DNA is TGTGCCAGCAGTTACGGGAGAGGGCGGAACACTGAAGCTTTCTTT. It is translated as CASSYGRGRNTEAFF.

The rearrangement uses TRBV23-1 and TRBJ2-7; D may be TRBD1 (6 bases). TRBV23-1 is given ORF status, its function remaining uncertain. This CDR3 spans 15 amino acids. Trimming cost V 3 bases and J 2 bases, with 14 bases left between them. CDR3: CASSHPGHPPYEQYV. DNA for the CDR3: TGCGCCAGCAGTCACCCGGGACACCCGCCCTACGAGCAGTACGTC.

This clonotype was found many times. The genes are TRBV12-3 or TRBV12-4 and TRBJ1-1; no firm D call. The CDR3 has 12 residues. Trimming removed 1 base from V and 7 bases from J, with 7 bases in between. The CDR3 sequence: CASSLGGYEAFF. In DNA form, the CDR3 reads TGTGCCAGCAGTTTAGGCGGCTATGAAGCTTTCTTT.

Remarks on this clonotype: Given a much more abundant clone one base away, this may be a read error. The chain recombines TRBV7-2 with TRBJ1-4, with 8 bases matching TRBD1. The CDR3 runs to 10 residues. J was trimmed by 12 bases and V by 10 bases; bases with no gene match: 4. The V gene's germline CDR1 is SGHTA and CDR2 FQGNSA. The DNA of the CDR3 is TGTGCCAACAGGGGGAGGGAACTGTTTTTT. It codes for CANRGRELFF.

The sample holds a few counts of this clonotype. V gene TRBV19 combines with J gene TRBJ2-3; D is uncertain. CDR1 and CDR2 (germline): LNHDA, SQIVND (reference sequence). Trimming left V 3 bases short and J 2 bases short, with 12 bases between. This CDR3 spans 15 amino acids. The CDR3 protein is CASSMWQSFTDTQYF. In DNA, the CDR3 is TGTGCCAGTAGTATGTGGCAGTCCTTCACAGATACGCAGTATTTT.

The chain carries TRBV20-1 and TRBJ2-5; TRBD1 might be the D (5 bases). The germline V and J ends were trimmed by 0 bases and 0 bases, with 8 bases remaining between them. Germline CDR1 DFQATT, CDR2 SNEGSKA (reference sequence). The CDR3 has 14 amino acids. CDR3 DNA: TGCAGTGCTAGAGATCCGACAGACCAAGAGACCCAGTACTTC. This codes for CSARDPTDQETQYF.

The rearrangement joins TRBV12-3 or TRBV12-4 to TRBJ1-1, with D perhaps TRBD1 (5 bases). V dropped 7 bases and J dropped 1 base, with 13 bases sitting between them. The CDR3 length is 14 residues. In DNA form, the CDR3 reads TGTGCCAGCATCAAGGACACGGAGAACACTGAAGCTTTCTTT. Translating gives CASIKDTENTEAFF.

This rearrangement joins TRBV10-3 to TRBJ1-1; possibly TRBD1 for D (6 bases). CDR3 length: 15 amino acids. Germline CDR1 is ENHRY and CDR2 is SYGVKD. V shed 4 bases and J shed 5 bases, with 17 bases lying between them. The CDR3 sequence: CAISVTFGGQTEAFF. The CDR3 nucleotides read TGTGCCATCAGTGTTACTTTCGGGGGGCAAACTGAAGCTTTCTTT.

CDR3 bases: TGCAGTGCTAGAGTACAGGGGTTGGAGACCCAGTACTTC. This codes for CSARVQGLETQYF. V gene TRBV20-1 combines with J gene TRBJ2-5, with 7 bases aligning to TRBD1. The V segment lost 1 base and the J segment 5 bases; nucleotides outside the gene matches: 4. The CDR3 runs 13 residues. Germline loops: CDR1 DFQATT, CDR2 SNEGSKA (reference sequence).

J is TRBJ2-1 and V is TRBV12-3 or TRBV12-4; 7 nucleotides align to TRBD2. The J segment lost 8 bases and the V segment lost 7 bases, leaving 5 bases of the junction unmatched. This CDR3 has 12 amino acids. The CDR3 spells CASTTGGDEQFF. Here the CDR3 DNA reads TGTGCCAGCACAACGGGGGGTGATGAGCAGTTCTTC.

This clonotype was seen a single time. The chain recombines TRBV6-5 with TRBJ2-3, with 7 bases identical to TRBD1. Germline CDR1 reads MNHEY; CDR2 reads SVGAGI. CDR3 size: 17 residues. V trimming: 0 bases; J trimming: 5 bases; junction bases outside the gene matches: 11. The CDR3 DNA follows: TGTGCCAGCAGTTACTCAGACCGTGGGGGACAGTTAGATACGCAGTATTTT. Encoded protein: CASSYSDRGGQLDTQYF.